Shown below are 30 T cell receptor beta chains from a single sample sequenced in a study of T cell responses to AZD1222 COVID-19 vaccine. Produced via immunoSEQ multiplex PCR; TCRdb's table is partial and in-frame only. The sample holds some 130,000 clones, approximately 90% seen once. The specimen comprised peripheral blood, sampled on day 0 of AZD1222 vaccination. These TCRs come from an adult in good health.

This clone was seen only once. The CDR3 DNA reads TGCGCCAGCAGCTTGGAGGACAGCACAGATACGCAGTATTTT. This translates into CASSLEDSTDTQYF. V gene TRBV5-1 combines with J gene TRBJ2-3, with D hard to call. Germline CDR1 reads SGHRS; CDR2 reads YFSETQ. Deletions cut 0 bases from V and 0 bases from J, with 5 bases between. The CDR3 contains 14 residues.

A single count supports this clone. The chain couples TRBV7-3 to TRBJ1-1; D call uncertain. The CDR3 has 13 residues. Trimming cost V 3 bases and J 4 bases, with 9 bases left between them. Germline V lookup: CDR1 SGHTA, CDR2 FQGTGA. The CDR3 nucleotides are TGTGCCAGCAGCTTCTCGGGGAGCACTGAAGCTTTCTTT. Protein product: CASSFSGSTEAFF.

In DNA, the CDR3 is TGTGCCAGCAGCTTAGGGAGGGGAGGTCAGCCCCAGCATTTT. Amino acid sequence: CASSLGRGGQPQHF. The J gene is TRBJ1-5, the V gene TRBV7-9; TRBD1 might be the D (5 bases). The V end lost 1 base, the J end lost 6 bases, and 10 bases lay between the germline ends. The germline V gene has CDR1 SEHNR and CDR2 FQNEAQ (reference sequence). The CDR3 consists of 14 residues.

The J gene is TRBJ1-2, the V gene TRBV5-4, with a weak D call TRBD1 (6 bases). The CDR3 is made up of 15 amino acids. With 0 bases removed from V and 0 bases from J, the gap between germline ends came to 9 bases. The germline V gene has CDR1 SGHNT and CDR2 YYREEE (reference sequence). The CDR3 region is CASSLEGQTNYGYTF. DNA for the CDR3: TGTGCCAGCAGCTTGGAAGGACAGACTAACTATGGCTACACCTTC.

The chain has TRBV9 and TRBJ2-3; 10 nucleotides match TRBD2. With V trimmed by 0 bases and J by 0 bases, 7 bases remained unmatched. This CDR3 is built from 18 residues. CDR1 and CDR2 from the germline V gene are SGDLS and YYNGEE. This CDR3 reads CASSVARLAGSSTDTQYF. CDR3 in DNA: TGTGCCAGCAGCGTAGCTCGACTAGCGGGCTCCAGCACAGATACGCAGTATTTT.

The chain is built from TRBV7-8 and TRBJ2-5; D is undetermined. CDR1 and CDR2 from the germline V gene are SGHVS and FQNEAQ. The CDR3 is 14 residues long. V was cut by 5 bases and J by 5 bases, with 15 bases left in between. CDR3 sequence reads: CASSPIWGVETQYF. CDR3 DNA: TGTGCCAGCAGCCCCATCTGGGGTGTGGAGACCCAGTACTTC.

The rearrangement joins TRBV21-1 to TRBJ2-3. TRBV21-1 is a documented pseudogene. This CDR3 comprises 12 residues. CDR3 coding DNA: TGTGCCAGCAGCGGCTACACAGATACGCAGTATTTT. Encoded protein: CASSGYTDTQYF.

This chain joins TRBV27 and TRBJ2-7; 9 nucleotides align to TRBD1. The CDR3 has 14 amino acids. Germline V gene lookup returns CDR1 MNHEY and CDR2 SMNVEV (reference sequence). Unmatched junction bases numbered 6, after V lost 6 bases and J lost 3 bases. The CDR3 DNA reads as TGTGCCAGCAGATTAGGGACAGGGAACTACGAGCAGTACTTC. Its protein product is CASRLGTGNYEQYF.

This clone was counted between two and nine times. The chain carries TRBV7-9 and TRBJ1-6, with 8 nucleotides matching TRBD1. J lost 10 bases, V lost 3 bases, and 5 bases had no gene match. This CDR3 is built from 14 residues. The germline V gene has CDR1 SEHNR and CDR2 FQNEAQ (reference sequence). The CDR3 loop reads CASSFTGGLSPLHF. In DNA form, the CDR3 reads TGTGCCAGCAGCTTTACAGGGGGGTTATCACCCCTCCACTTT.

The rearrangement joins TRBV30 to TRBJ2-1, with 8 bases matching TRBD1. The CDR3 covers 13 residues. CDR1 GTSNPN and CDR2 SVGIG come from the germline V gene (reference sequence). V shed 8 bases and J 4 bases; nucleotides not matched to a gene: 7. The CDR3: CAARQGSYNEQFF. CDR3 in DNA: TGTGCCGCGCGACAGGGGTCGTACAATGAGCAGTTCTTC.

The genes are TRBV30 and TRBJ1-5; TRBD1 aligns across 9 bases. Germline CDR1 is GTSNPN and CDR2 is SVGIG (reference sequence). V dropped 1 base and J dropped 7; count of bases not matched to a gene: 2. This CDR3 is 13 amino acids long. The CDR3: CAWSGQGGQPQHF. The DNA of the CDR3 is TGTGCCTGGAGTGGACAGGGGGGGCAGCCCCAGCATTTT.

The chain is built from TRBV11-3 and TRBJ2-1; 8 bases agree with TRBD1. Looked up from germline, CDR1 is SGHNT and CDR2 is YENEEA. The V segment lost 0 bases and the J segment 7 bases; nucleotides outside the gene matches: 11. This CDR3 region has 17 residues. The CDR3 loop reads CASSLEGGAGGRNEQFF. Written as DNA, the CDR3 is TGTGCCAGCAGCTTAGAAGGTGGGGCAGGGGGCCGGAATGAGCAGTTCTTC.

This sequence joins TRBV19 and TRBJ1-2, with 8 bases identical to TRBD1. Germline loops: CDR1 LNHDA, CDR2 SQIVND (reference sequence). The CDR3 is made up of 14 amino acids. Trimming cost V 9 bases and J 0 bases; bases outside gene matches: 6. This CDR3 is CASLTGGPNYGYTF. The CDR3 DNA reads as TGTGCCAGCTTAACAGGGGGACCTAACTATGGCTACACCTTC.

This CDR3 reads CASSVNPRDREDYGYTF. For the CDR3, the DNA is TGTGCCAGCAGCGTAAATCCAAGGGACAGGGAGGACTATGGCTACACCTTC. This chain links TRBV9 with TRBJ1-2, with 9 bases lining up with TRBD1. The V and J ends lost 1 base and 3 bases, in that order; junction bases with no gene match: 10. This CDR3 is 17 amino acids long. Per germline, CDR1 SGDLS and CDR2 YYNGEE.

The V call is TRBV15, the J call TRBJ1-5, with D perhaps matching TRBD1 (5 bases). The CDR3 runs to 15 residues. V was clipped by 0 bases and J by 6 bases, with 12 bases between them. Per the germline V gene, CDR1 is LNHNV and CDR2 is YYDKDF (reference sequence). CDR3 DNA: TGTGCCACCAGCAGAGATCAGGGTGGGCGTCAGCCCCAGCATTTT. It encodes CATSRDQGGRQPQHF.

V is TRBV12-5 and J is TRBJ1-5; TRBD1 matches at 7 bases. The germline CDR1 and CDR2 sequences are LGHNT and FRNRAP. There are 14 residues in the CDR3. The trim removed 7 bases at V and 7 bases at J, leaving 10 bases unmatched. CDR3 residues: CASATSGGAQPQHF. The CDR3, as DNA: TGTGCTAGTGCCACCTCAGGGGGGGCCCAGCCCCAGCATTTT. The full variable domain, rest sourced from reference TRBV12-5 and TRBJ1-5, is DARVTQTPRHKVTEMGQEVTMRCQPILGHNTVFWYRQTMMQGLELLAYFRNRAPLDDSGMPKDRFSAEMPDATLATLKIQPSEPRDSAVYFCASATSGGAQPQHFGDGTRLSIL.

The chain employs TRBV5-6 and TRBJ2-7; D possibly corresponds to TRBD2 (5 bases). CDR3 size: 15 residues. Germline V CDR1 and CDR2: SGHDT, YYEEEE. Deletions cut 0 bases from V and 3 bases from J, with 13 bases between. The CDR3 reads CASSLDYGVSYEQYF. CDR3 bases: TGTGCCAGCAGCTTGGATTACGGGGTGAGCTACGAGCAGTACTTC.

The V and J genes are TRBV27 and TRBJ2-1, with 9 bases fitting TRBD2. V dropped 5 bases and J dropped 5; count of bases not matched to a gene: 7. Germline V CDR1 and CDR2: MNHEY, SMNVEV (reference sequence). There are 15 residues in the CDR3. For the CDR3, the DNA is TGTGCCAGCAGTCGAGGGGGCGGGAGGGACAATGAGCAGTTCTTC. Translation gives CASSRGGGRDNEQFF.

This chain joins TRBV10-3 and TRBJ2-3; 12 bases are shared with TRBD2. Germline V CDR1 and CDR2: ENHRY, SYGVKD. This CDR3 comprises 15 residues. In nucleotides, the CDR3 is TGTGCTACAAGGACTAGCGGGATAAGCACAGATACGCAGTATTTT. Its translation is CATRTSGISTDTQYF.

To note about this clone: This sample also contains other DNA sequences that code for the same CDR3. J is TRBJ2-1 and V is TRBV27; D could derive from TRBD1 or TRBD2 (5 bases each). Trimming took off 2 bases at V and 4 bases at J, with 6 bases between the two ends. Germline V lookup: CDR1 MNHEY, CDR2 SMNVEV (reference sequence). The CDR3 contains 13 residues. The CDR3 coding sequence is TGTGCCAGCAGTTTAGGGGGATACAATGAGCAGTTCTTC. Its protein is CASSLGGYNEQFF.

The J gene is TRBJ1-2, the V gene TRBV9; TRBD1 matches at 7 bases. This CDR3 has 15 residues. V lost 0 bases to trimming and J lost 7 bases; unmatched junction nucleotides: 9. CDR1 is SGDLS and CDR2 is YYNGEE in the germline V gene. The CDR3 region is CASSVGGGVSSGYTF. CDR3 coding DNA: TGTGCCAGCAGCGTAGGAGGGGGCGTGAGCTCTGGCTACACCTTC.

This rearrangement joins TRBV11-1 to TRBJ2-5; D gene ambiguous. Trimming cost V 1 base and J 3 bases, with 9 bases left between them. The V gene's germline CDR1 is SGHAT and CDR2 FQDESV (reference sequence). There are 14 residues in the CDR3. The CDR3 region is CASSLGSLEETQYF. Here the CDR3 DNA reads TGTGCCAGCAGCTTAGGTTCCTTGGAAGAGACCCAGTACTTC.

This clone was counted once. The chain joins TRBV2 to TRBJ1-1, with a tentative D call TRBD1 (6 bases). Germline-derived CDR1 and CDR2 are SNHLY and FYNNEI. The CDR3 totals 14 residues. Trimming removed 5 bases at V and 4 bases at J, with 14 bases between. The CDR3 loop is CASSLQGPSTEAFF. CDR3 coding DNA: TGTGCCAGCAGTCTTCAGGGGCCCAGCACTGAAGCTTTCTTT.

In this sample, this clone turned up once. The chain uses TRBV9 and TRBJ2-1; D is unresolved. V lost 4 bases to trimming and J lost 6 bases, with 14 bases between them. This CDR3 is 14 amino acids long. Per the germline V gene, CDR1 is SGDLS and CDR2 is YYNGEE. The CDR3 region has the DNA TGTGCCAGCAGCCTCCCCGGGTCGAGCAATGAGCAGTTCTTC. Its translation is CASSLPGSSNEQFF.

The sample holds one count of this clone. The J gene is TRBJ2-7, the V gene TRBV5-3; D unresolved. TRBV5-3 falls under the ORF class, with uncertain function. V was shortened by 2 bases and J by 3 bases, with 0 bases between the two germline ends. The CDR3 consists of 10 residues. Here the CDR3 reads CARSFYEQYF. Written as DNA, the CDR3 is TGTGCCAGAAGCTTCTACGAGCAGTACTTC.

The sample holds one count of this clone. The chain has TRBV2 and TRBJ1-1; 7 bases match TRBD1. Germline CDR1 SNHLY, CDR2 FYNNEI. Unmatched junction bases numbered 20, after V lost 7 bases and J lost 3 bases. This CDR3 is 18 amino acids long. Here the CDR3 reads CASISRGPGGHGDTEAFF. The CDR3 coding sequence is TGTGCCAGCATCTCGAGGGGCCCAGGGGGACATGGGGACACTGAAGCTTTCTTT.

The rearrangement joins TRBV19 to TRBJ2-2, with D unresolved. Trimming shortened V by 8 bases and J by 0 bases, and 10 bases separated the two germline ends. The CDR3 has 14 amino acids. Germline-derived CDR1 and CDR2 are LNHDA and SQIVND (reference sequence). This CDR3 is CASVSSPNTGELFF. CDR3 coding DNA: TGTGCCAGTGTATCCTCCCCGAACACCGGGGAGCTGTTTTTT.

The chain couples TRBV5-1 to TRBJ1-1; no reliable D call. V was trimmed by 4 bases and J by 1 base, leaving 11 bases between them. CDR1 and CDR2 from the germline V gene are SGHRS and YFSETQ. The CDR3 contains 14 residues. CDR3 sequence: CASSPDGPNTEAFF. The CDR3 DNA sequence: TGCGCCAGCAGCCCCGACGGACCGAACACTGAAGCTTTCTTT.

The chain's CDR3 is CASSFRQPEAFF. The CDR3 nucleotides read TGTGCCAGCAGCTTTAGACAGCCCGAAGCTTTCTTT. The chain is built from TRBV7-2 and TRBJ1-1; TRBD1 is a possible D gene (5 bases). Germline CDR1 is SGHTA and CDR2 is FQGNSA. CDR3 size: 12 residues. The V and J ends lost 3 bases and 8 bases respectively, with 10 bases between them.

The gene calls are TRBV5-6 and TRBJ2-1; 7 nucleotides align to TRBD1. The CDR3 runs to 14 residues. The germline gives CDR1 SGHDT, CDR2 YYEEEE. After removal of 6 bases from V and 2 bases from J, the junction contained 5 bases not matched to a gene. The DNA for the CDR3 is TGTGCCAGCACCTACACAGGGGCCTACAATGAGCAGTTCTTC. Its translation: CASTYTGAYNEQFF.